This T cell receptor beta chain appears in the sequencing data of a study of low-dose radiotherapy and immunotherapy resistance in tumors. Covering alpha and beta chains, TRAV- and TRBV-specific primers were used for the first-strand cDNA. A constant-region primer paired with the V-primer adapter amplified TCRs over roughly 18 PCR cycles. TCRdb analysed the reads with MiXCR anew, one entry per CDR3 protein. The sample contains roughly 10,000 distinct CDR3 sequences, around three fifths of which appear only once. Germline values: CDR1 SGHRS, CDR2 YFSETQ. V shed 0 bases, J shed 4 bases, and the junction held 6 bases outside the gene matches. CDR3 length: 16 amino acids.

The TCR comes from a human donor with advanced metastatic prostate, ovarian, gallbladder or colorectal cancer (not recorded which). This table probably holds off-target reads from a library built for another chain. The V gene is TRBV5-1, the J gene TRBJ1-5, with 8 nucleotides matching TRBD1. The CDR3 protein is CASSLVAGGANQPQHF. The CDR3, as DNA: TGCGCCAGCAGCTTGGTGGCAGGGGGCGCGAATCAGCCCCAGCATTTT. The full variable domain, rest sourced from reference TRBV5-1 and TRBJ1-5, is KAGVTQTPRYLIKTRGQQVTLSCSPISGHRSVSWYQQTPGQGLQFLFEYFSETQRNKGNFPGRFSGRQFSNSRSEMNVSTLELGDSALYLCASSLVAGGANQPQHFGDGTRLSIL.